The 18 T cell receptor beta chains reported below all come from one sample, sequenced in a study of blood T cell repertoires in COVID-19. Using immunoSEQ multiplex PCR, the repertoire was profiled, and TCRdb retains in-frame clones only, with some absent. The sample carries 300,000 to 450,000 clones, 88% recorded once. The sample was PBMCs or T cells enriched from blood (not recorded which). These receptors were obtained from a woman under 30 who had recovered from COVID-19.

This chain uses TRBV7-2 with TRBJ2-1, with D possibly matching TRBD1 (6 bases). The germline CDR1 and CDR2 sequences are SGHTA and FQGNSA. Deletions cut 2 bases from V and 4 bases from J, with 15 bases between. The CDR3 runs 16 residues. CDR3 in amino acids: CASSLLGTRVYNEQFF. The DNA for the CDR3 is TGTGCCAGCAGCTTATTAGGGACAAGAGTTTACAATGAGCAGTTCTTC.

This clone was observed once. V is TRBV7-3 and J is TRBJ1-6; maybe TRBD1 (5 bases). The germline CDR1 and CDR2 sequences are SGHTA and FQGTGA. The CDR3 extends over 16 amino acids. V was pared by 1 base and J by 7 bases, with 14 bases between. The CDR3: CASSLSGRASNSPLHF. The CDR3, as DNA: TGTGCCAGCAGCTTAAGTGGCAGGGCATCGAATTCACCCCTCCACTTT.

V is TRBV11-2 and J is TRBJ2-7; D possibly corresponds to TRBD2 (6 bases). V was trimmed by 4 bases and J by 3 bases, leaving 10 bases between them. The CDR3 is 13 residues long. Per the germline V gene, CDR1 is SGHAT and CDR2 is FQNNGV. The DNA for the CDR3 is TGTGCCAGCAGCTACGCCGGGGGCTACGAGCAGTACTTC. It yields the protein CASSYAGGYEQYF.

The chain carries TRBV6-2 or TRBV6-3 and TRBJ2-2; D ambiguous. This CDR3 spans 17 amino acids. The germline V and J ends were trimmed by 0 bases and 0 bases, with 11 bases remaining between them. Germline CDR1 is MNHEY and CDR2 is SVGEGT. CDR3 coding DNA: TGTGCCAGCAGTTACTCTTTTTCGCGGACGAACACCGGGGAGCTGTTTTTT. Translated, it gives CASSYSFSRTNTGELFF.

The chain uses TRBV24-1 and TRBJ1-1; D call uncertain. CDR3 size: 17 residues. V shed 2 bases and J shed 5 bases, with 20 bases lying between them. Germline lookup yields CDR1 KGHDR and CDR2 SFDVKD. The CDR3 protein is CATSDCPRCPGGTEAFF. The CDR3 DNA sequence: TGTGCCACCAGTGATTGTCCCAGGTGCCCTGGAGGGACTGAAGCTTTCTTT.

A remark on this clone: At the DNA level, this CDR3 is encoded by other sequences in the same sample as well. V is TRBV11-2 and J is TRBJ1-1, with D perhaps matching TRBD1 (6 bases). Germline V lookup: CDR1 SGHAT, CDR2 FQNNGV. CDR3 length: 15 residues. The ends were cut back, 1 base at V and 0 bases at J, with 9 bases in the middle. CDR3 sequence: CASSLAGGLNTEAFF. The CDR3 DNA reads as TGTGCCAGCAGCTTAGCGGGGGGCCTGAACACTGAAGCTTTCTTT.

The chain joins TRBV7-2 to TRBJ1-5; maybe TRBD1 (6 bases). CDR3 length: 15 residues. CDR1 is SGHTA, CDR2 FQGNSA, per germline. Trimming left V 6 bases short and J 7 bases short, with 19 bases between. The CDR3 loop is CASSWGPGVSQPQHF. CDR3 nucleotides: TGTGCCAGCAGTTGGGGACCAGGGGTCAGCCAGCCCCAGCATTTT.

The J gene is TRBJ1-5, the V gene TRBV5-6, with 7 positions matching TRBD1. The CDR3 totals 15 residues. The junction had 6 bases not matched to a gene; V was cut back by 0 bases and J by 6 bases. The V gene's germline CDR1 is SGHDT and CDR2 YYEEEE. The CDR3 DNA reads as TGTGCCAGCAGCTTGGGACAGGGAGAACGTCAGCCCCAGCATTTT. This encodes CASSLGQGERQPQHF.

The genes are TRBV10-3 and TRBJ2-4; TRBD2 agrees at 13 bases. The germline V gene has CDR1 ENHRY and CDR2 SYGVKD. The CDR3 has 14 amino acids. With 10 bases clipped from V and 5 bases from J, the junction kept 5 bases outside the gene matches. The CDR3: CATSGTSGENIQYF. Written as DNA, the CDR3 is TGTGCCACGTCCGGGACTAGCGGGGAAAACATTCAGTACTTC.

The CDR3 protein is CASSQDRYTGELFF. Here the CDR3 DNA reads TGCGCCAGCAGCCAGGACAGGTACACCGGGGAGCTGTTTTTT. The gene calls are TRBV4-3 and TRBJ2-2, with 7 bases fitting TRBD1. The CDR3 covers 14 residues. CDR1 and CDR2 (germline): LGHNA, YSLEER. The V and J ends lost 3 bases and 3 bases, in that order; junction bases with no gene match: 1.

The J gene is TRBJ2-7, the V gene TRBV6-5; D may be TRBD2 (6 bases). The CDR3 runs 14 residues. Deletions cut 10 bases from V and 0 bases from J, with 16 bases between. Germline-derived CDR1 and CDR2 are MNHEY and SVGAGI. The CDR3 DNA reads TGTGCCACAAATCCGAGGGGACTCTCCTACGAGCAGTACTTC. It translates to CATNPRGLSYEQYF.

J is TRBJ1-2 and V is TRBV7-9, with 7 bases aligning to TRBD1. The V gene end was trimmed by 6 bases and the J gene end by 8 bases; junction bases not matched to a gene: 15. Germline CDR1 and CDR2: SEHNR and FQNEAQ (reference sequence). This CDR3 spans 15 amino acids. CDR3 sequence: CASRAQGTAEGGYTF. The CDR3 DNA follows: TGTGCCAGCAGAGCGCAGGGGACAGCTGAGGGCGGCTACACCTTC.

The chain is built from TRBV7-3 and TRBJ2-3; D is possibly TRBD2 (6 bases). V gave up 6 bases and J gave up 5 bases, with 12 bases separating them. The germline V gene encodes CDR1 SGHTA and CDR2 FQGTGA. This CDR3 spans 13 amino acids. The CDR3 coding sequence is TGTGCCAGCAGGACCACCGGGGGAGATACGCAGTATTTT. Translation: CASRTTGGDTQYF.

The chain has TRBV24-1 and TRBJ1-2, with 7 bases that match TRBD1. CDR1 is KGHDR and CDR2 is SFDVKD in the germline V gene. Trimming cost V 3 bases and J 8 bases; bases outside gene matches: 11. This CDR3 has 15 residues. The CDR3, as DNA: TGTGCCACCAGTGATGGGGGACAGTCAAAGAGAGGCTACACCTTC. Protein: CATSDGGQSKRGYTF.

The chain recombines TRBV5-3 with TRBJ1-3; no reliable D call. TRBV5-3 is an ORF for which the function is uncertain. The CDR3 totals 12 residues. The ends were cut back, 6 bases at V and 4 bases at J, with 8 bases in the middle. The DNA of the CDR3 is TGTGCCAGAACCGGGGAAGGAAACACCATATATTTT. This translates into CARTGEGNTIYF.

This clone was observed a single time. V gene TRBV27 combines with J gene TRBJ1-2, with 8 bases fitting TRBD1. The CDR3 totals 13 residues. After removal of 5 bases from V and 6 bases from J, the junction contained 5 bases not matched to a gene. The V gene's germline CDR1 is MNHEY and CDR2 SMNVEV (reference sequence). The CDR3 DNA is TGTGCCAGCAGTACCAGGGGGCGGAATGGCTACACCTTC. Protein product: CASSTRGRNGYTF.

This clone was picked up a small number of times. The chain links TRBV9 to TRBJ1-3; D perhaps matches TRBD1 (6 bases). The CDR3 has 15 residues. Per the germline V gene, CDR1 is SGDLS and CDR2 is YYNGEE. Trimming cost V 6 bases and J 0 bases, with 13 bases left between them. The CDR3 coding sequence is TGTGCCAGCACCAGAGACAGGTCCTCTGGAAACACCATATATTTT. Translating it yields CASTRDRSSGNTIYF.

The V gene is TRBV5-4, the J gene TRBJ2-2; D might be TRBD1 (5 bases). The V gene's germline CDR1 is SGHNT and CDR2 YYREEE (reference sequence). The germline V and J ends were trimmed by 8 bases and 0 bases, with 11 bases remaining between them. The CDR3 sequence is 14 residues long. As DNA, the CDR3 is TGTGCCAGTGGCCAGGGATCGAACACCGGGGAGCTGTTTTTT. Its protein product is CASGQGSNTGELFF.